Sequencing of this TCR beta chain was carried out in a study of shared clonotypes between healthy human individuals. The overall study: Sampling drew on donors who were two women and a few men aged 18 to 49.

An assay was performed, and its level was deep. Each replicate PCR on the sorted subsets used about 220 ng DNA (about 30,000 T cell genomes). Clones were read by immunoSEQ multiplex PCR, and TCRdb kept only the in-frame ones, dropping some. The sample shows 1,400,000 or so clones, 98% of them seen only once. Per the germline V gene, CDR1 is SGHKS and CDR2 is YYEKEE (reference sequence). This CDR3 has 14 amino acids. Trimming removed 2 bases from V and 9 bases from J; junction bases left unmatched: 2. Each sample came from a Caucasian adult donor living in Nashville, Tennessee. Sequencing was carried out using naive CD4+ T cells sorted from blood. As for subset: CD45RA+ positively selected. The sequence was collected from a man aged 25-40 years in good health. This chain connects TRBV5-5 to TRBJ2-1; the match to TRBD2 covers 13 bases. The CDR3 DNA reads as TGTGCCAGCAGCTTAAGACTAGCGGGAGGTGAGCAGTTCTTC. It specifies CASSLRLAGGEQFF.